This TCR beta chain was retrieved from a study of blood T cell repertoires in COVID-19 (dated by TCRdb to about 2020). Notes on the research overall: Samples covering the acute and convalescent phases of COVID-19 were provided by collaborators in the United States, Italy and Spain. The prospective study material was composed of cDNA or gDNA derived from T cells, B-cell-depleted T cells, or PBMCs. Deeply sampled blood TCRbeta repertoires from subjects exposed to, actively infected with, or recovered from COVID-19 were included in the dataset. The repertoires were made available in a free public database intended to serve as a resource for research on the immune response to SARS-CoV-2. The samples were drawn from the first 160 participants of the ongoing ImmuneRACE study and from 1,254 subjects provided by 6 global collaborators. A de-identified subject ID, COVID-19 status, age in years and sex were almost always included in the sample metadata. HLA class I and class II types, where available, came from metadata supplied by the sample provider rather than from assay-based typing.

Here is what the overall study found, with its caveats: The quantity of clinical and demographic metadata differed by source and by participant and was supplied without curation.

Note on this clone: What this receptor recognizes is not known. No base qualities exist here, and no much larger clone lies one base off it.

Participants in the prospective study were enrolled through a virtual design, were aged about 18 to 100 years, and lived in under 25 United States geographic areas. In the prospective study, participants were assigned to cohorts based on the clinical history participants reported in a screening survey and a study questionnaire. In the prospective study, mobile phlebotomists collected whole blood, serum and a nasopharyngeal or oropharyngeal swab from each participant. Over an approximately 2-month period, participants in the prospective study had the option of providing additional blood draws and questionnaires. Before DNA extraction, prospective study blood samples were shipped either frozen or at room temperature. The immunoSEQ Assay, a bias-controlled multiplex PCR, was used to amplify TCRbeta CDR3 regions from genomic DNA. On the study's bioinformatics: Nucleated cell counts per sample were estimated from amplification of reference gene primers within the assay. To quantify the absolute abundance of each unique TCRbeta CDR3 rearrangement, sequence reads were collapsed and filtered. For each sample, productive Simpson clonality was calculated by taking the square root of Simpson's diversity index across productive rearrangements. TCRdb limited this immuneACCESS table to in-frame rearrangements with V and J called. A share of clones is missing; checked studies link under half to unresolved V genes, and the rest is unexplained. That table furnishes V, J and clone size, whereas the DNA furnished D and trimming. This sample has about 270,000 clones in its table, and about nine tenths of those were observed once. Jointly, the top ten make up about 1.2% of the sample.

The CDR3 contains 14 residues, cysteine and phenylalanine counted. The kept DNA is CDR3 alone, 42 bases in frame from the first base. Taken from the germline V gene (reference sequence), the CDR1 and CDR2 loops are MNHEY and SMNVEV. V and J are trimmed by 6 bases and 5 bases, and the gene matches miss 5 bases of the junction. Recombination joined TRBV27 with TRBJ1-5, with 9 middle bases fitting TRBD1. The sequenced sample was PBMCs or T cells enriched from blood (not recorded which). The source is a middle-aged woman with acute COVID-19. Here the CDR3 is given as CASSTYRGHQPQHF. In nucleotide form, the sequence is TGTGCCAGCAGCACCTACAGGGGGCATCAGCCCCAGCATTTT.